This T cell receptor beta chain was retrieved from a study of T cells after yellow fever vaccination. The study made its TCR cDNA through 5'RACE template switching. That step introduced a universal primer site along with UMIs. TCRdb analysed the 5' RACE reads with MiXCR anew, one entry per CDR3 protein. Of just under 600,000 distinct CDR3 sequences in the sample, roughly 14% were seen once. The V gene's germline CDR1 is SQVTM and CDR2 ANQGSEA. CDR3 size: 12 residues. The V and J ends lost 4 bases and 3 bases respectively, with 7 bases between them. The material was PBMCs, obtained on the day of the yellow fever booster vaccination. The chain is built from TRBV29-1 and TRBJ2-4; TRBD1 might be the D (5 bases). The sequence derives from a man aged 30 to 45 who received the YFV17D yellow fever vaccine. The CDR3 bases are TGCAGCGTTGCCAGGGACAAAAACATTCAGTACTTC. Translated: CSVARDKNIQYF.